This T cell receptor beta chain is from a study of identical twins. MiXCR, applied by TCRdb to the 5' RACE reads, yields one record per CDR3 protein. The profile covers 450,000 to 600,000 distinct CDR3 sequences, with about a fifth appearing a single time and more than 0.4% taken by the ten largest. Trimming at V came to 6 bases and at J to 0 bases, leaving 8 bases not matched to a gene. Germline CDR1 reads LNHNV; CDR2 reads YYDKDF (reference sequence). This CDR3 comprises 17 residues. This clonotype was counted between two and nine times. These records were also assigned to another study, of yellow fever vaccine responses in identical twins.

This chain joins TRBV15 and TRBJ2-2, with 9 bases that match TRBD2. The specimen sequenced was CD4+ T cells sorted from blood. The TCR comes from a woman between 18 and 30 years old in good health. DNA for the CDR3: TGTGCCACCAGTAGAACTAGCGGGTTTACGAACACCGGGGAGCTGTTTTTT. It encodes CATSRTSGFTNTGELFF.